This record looks at one TCR beta chain sequence and its context. CDR1 and CDR2 (germline): SNHLY, FYNNEI. CDR3 size: 16 residues. J was trimmed by 5 bases and V by 4 bases; bases with no gene match: 9. This specimen comes from a study of shared T cell receptors in the human thymus. Assay used: immunoSEQ multiplex PCR; TCRdb lists only in-frame clones, some missing. The table has 500,000 to 750,000 clones, approximately 87% seen once; the top ten hold 0.0095% to 0.012%. These data also formed part of another study, on human thymus T cells. That source adds: What related research reported was that thymic repertoires overlapped highly among unrelated individuals.

The genes are TRBV2 and TRBJ2-3; 10 bases agree with TRBD2. Input material: thymocytes. This TCR came from a boy in the first two years of life with a congenital heart defect. The CDR3 is CASSGRTSGNLDTQYF. In nucleotides, the CDR3 is TGTGCCAGCAGTGGGCGCACTAGCGGGAATTTAGATACGCAGTATTTT.